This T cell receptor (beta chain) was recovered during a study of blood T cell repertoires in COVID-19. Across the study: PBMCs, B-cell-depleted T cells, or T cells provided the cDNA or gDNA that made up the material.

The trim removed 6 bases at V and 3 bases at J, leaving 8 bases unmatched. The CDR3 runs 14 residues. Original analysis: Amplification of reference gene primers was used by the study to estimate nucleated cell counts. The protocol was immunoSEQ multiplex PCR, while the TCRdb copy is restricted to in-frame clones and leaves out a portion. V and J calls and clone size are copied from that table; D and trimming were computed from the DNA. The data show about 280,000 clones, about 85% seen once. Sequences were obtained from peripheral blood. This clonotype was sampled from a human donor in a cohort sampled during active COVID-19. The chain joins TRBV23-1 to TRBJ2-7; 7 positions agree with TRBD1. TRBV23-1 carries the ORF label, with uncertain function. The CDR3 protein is CASSPRTGHYEQYF. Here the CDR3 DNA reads TGCGCCAGCAGCCCCCGGACAGGCCACTACGAGCAGTACTTC.